This T cell receptor (beta chain) originates from a study of CD8 T cell repertoires and HIV-1 epitope variants (dated by TCRdb to 2019 to 2021). As for the study more broadly: T cells were stimulated in separate culture wells with each of twenty-five peptides representing autologous and known Gag and Nef epitope variants. Control conditions included a CMV, EBV and flu peptide pool, the Ebola AY9 epitope as negative control, and a no-peptide well. The epitopes tested were three Gag epitope families plus Nef HW9 and YT9. T cells were enriched using the EasySep Human T Cell Enrichment Kit and then co-cultured with an equal number of autologous T cell-negative cells acting as antigen-presenting cells. For 9 to 11 days the cultures were kept in IMDM with gentamicin, and on days 3 and 7 half of the media was changed with IL-2, IL-7 and IL-15 added. An aliquot of 1M T cells was saved as an uncultured baseline condition, separate from the approximately 75 T cell cultures. A total of more than 70 T cell cultures were run, with each culture condition done in triplicate except for one peptide, which was done in duplicate. What the study reported, not specific to this receptor: Nine or ten antigen-specific TCR beta clonotypes were identified, and six of them appeared cross-reactive for autologous or known escape epitope variants. Five or six clonotypes recognized the Nef KF9 family and one clonotype recognized the HW9 family, while no responses to the TAALDMSHF plasma variant were seen. The assay identified only TCR beta chains and indicated proliferation in response to antigen, without indicating T cell function or cytokine profile.

The EasySep Human CD8+ T Cell Enrichment Kit was used on day 10 to isolate CD8+ T cells from every culture. Only one count was recorded for this clone. Which antigen it targets is not known. No much larger clone exists at a distance of one base, and base qualities are not known. The germline V gene sets CDR1 to SGHTA and CDR2 to FQGNSA. The CDR3 numbers 13 residues from cysteine through phenylalanine. The CDR3 DNA has 39 bases and is translated from base 1. The junction carries 9 bases between V and J, which are trimmed by 1 base and 5 bases respectively. TCR beta CDR3 regions were sequenced at survey depth on the immunoSEQ platform. The QIAamp DNA micro kit was used to extract genomic DNA from every cultured and uncultured CD8+ T cell population. The source study handled its data this way. Samples with under 5,000 productive reads were excluded, and this exclusion removed about 6% of the roughly 75 HIV peptide-stimulated cultures. Sequences were trimmed to CDR3 by a MANAFEST web app, and nonproductive sequences, CDR3s under 5 amino acids, and sequences not starting with C or ending with F/W were removed. Clonotypes were classified as antigen-specific only if expansion was observed in at least 2 of 3 replicates versus the no-peptide control at FDR 0.01, only within one epitope family. In addition, a specific clonotype needed a frequency at least fivefold higher than in wells stimulated with peptides from other epitope families. TCRdb mirrors the immuneACCESS table, restricted to in-frame sequences. Some clones are absent from its copies; in checked studies, under half trace to an unresolved V gene, and the reason for the others is unknown. V, J and clone size are those of that table, while D and trimming were read from the DNA. The table for this sample lists roughly 100,000 clones; roughly four fifths of them were counted only once. The biggest ten clones account for roughly 25% of the sample.

Sequencing used uncultured baseline CD8+ T cells from peripheral blood mononuclear cells (PBMCs). The rearrangement combines TRBV7-2 with TRBJ2-7, with TRBD2 as a weak D call on 5 bases. The source of this sequence is a male donor with HIV. The CDR3 amino acid sequence is: CASSLVWGDEQYF. The sequenced DNA: TGTGCCAGCAGCTTAGTTTGGGGAGACGAGCAGTACTTC.